The 21 T cell receptor beta chains listed next were all sequenced from one sample in a study of blood T cell repertoires in COVID-19 (dated by TCRdb to the early 2020s). Library method: the immunoSEQ multiplex PCR assay. What TCRdb holds here is the immuneACCESS table cut down to in-frame rearrangements. Part of the clones is not present; checked against another copy, under half of the missing clones reflect an unresolved V gene, and the others are unexplained. This sample comprises approximately 300,000 clones, around 89% of them detected only once. Approximately 6.5% of the sample comes from the top ten. Sample: peripheral blood. These receptors came from a woman between 45 and 65 years old with COVID-19, enrolled during active disease.

The chain's CDR3 is CASSITGEYYEQYF. The CDR3 DNA is TGTGCCAGTAGTATAACAGGAGAATACTACGAGCAGTACTTC. This chain uses TRBV19 with TRBJ2-7, with D perhaps TRBD1 (5 bases). The V gene lost 2 bases and the J gene lost 3 bases, with 11 bases spanning the gap. CDR3 size: 14 residues. Germline CDR1 is LNHDA and CDR2 is SQIVND (reference sequence).

The chain is built from TRBV19 and TRBJ2-2, with 9 nucleotides matching TRBD1. Germline CDR1 reads LNHDA; CDR2 reads SQIVND (reference sequence). V lost 10 bases, J lost 6 bases, and 12 bases stayed unmatched. This CDR3 has 15 residues. CDR3 sequence: CATRRTGAVPGELFF. CDR3 nucleotide sequence: TGTGCCACACGAAGGACAGGGGCGGTCCCCGGGGAGCTGTTTTTT.

The chain uses TRBV6-2 or TRBV6-3 and TRBJ2-7; 9 bases match TRBD2. This CDR3 spans 15 amino acids. Trimming at V came to 5 bases and at J to 6 bases, leaving 11 bases not matched to a gene. Germline-derived CDR1 and CDR2 are MNHEY and SVGEGT. The CDR3 is CASSPLAGITAEQYF. CDR3 in DNA: TGTGCCAGCAGTCCCCTAGCGGGGATCACCGCCGAGCAGTACTTC.

The genes are TRBV29-1 and TRBJ2-3, with TRBD1 matching 10 bases. The CDR3 is 13 residues long. Germline V gives CDR1 SQVTM, CDR2 ANQGSEA. V was pared by 7 bases and J by 2 bases, with 3 bases of the junction left unmatched. Written as DNA, the CDR3 is TGCAGCGCCGGGACAGGGGACACAGATACGCAGTATTTT. Translated: CSAGTGDTDTQYF.

This clone was picked up many times. This chain joins TRBV30 and TRBJ1-6, with 7 bases identical to TRBD1. Germline V lookup: CDR1 GTSNPN, CDR2 SVGIG (reference sequence). V lost 0 bases, J lost 5 bases, and 10 bases stayed unmatched. CDR3 size: 17 residues. DNA of the CDR3: TGTGCCTGGAGTGTAAAACCGCACAGGGGTGATAATTCACCCCTCCACTTT. It specifies CAWSVKPHRGDNSPLHF. Together with reference TRBV30 and TRBJ1-6, the CDR3 gives the full variable domain: SQTIHQWPATLVQPVGSPLSLECTVEGTSNPNLYWYRQAAGRGLQLLFYSVGIGQISSEVPQNLSASRPQDRQFILSSKKLLLSDSGFYLCAWSVKPHRGDNSPLHFGNGTRLTVT.

CDR3 loop: CASSPPVLETQYF. DNA of the CDR3: TGTGCCAGCTCACCGCCGGTTTTAGAGACCCAGTACTTC. The chain employs TRBV18 and TRBJ2-5; D is ambiguous. The CDR3 covers 13 residues. The V end was cut by 3 bases, the J end by 4 bases, with 9 bases between. The germline V gene encodes CDR1 KGHSH and CDR2 LQKENI.

The chain couples TRBV5-1 to TRBJ1-1; 9 nucleotides agree with TRBD1. The CDR3 sequence is 15 residues long. Germline CDR1 is SGHRS and CDR2 is YFSETQ. J was trimmed by 0 bases and V by 4 bases; bases with no gene match: 4. The CDR3 reads CASSAGTGMNTEAFF. DNA for the CDR3: TGCGCCAGCAGCGCCGGGACAGGGATGAACACTGAAGCTTTCTTT.

The gene calls are TRBV7-3 and TRBJ2-7; D possibly corresponds to TRBD2 (6 bases). The CDR3 contains 13 residues. V lost 4 bases, J lost 2 bases, and 9 bases lay in between. Germline CDR1 SGHTA, CDR2 FQGTGA. CDR3 loop: CASSSPGAYEQYF. The DNA for the CDR3 is TGTGCCAGCAGCTCGCCGGGGGCCTACGAGCAGTACTTC.

The chain has TRBV5-1 and TRBJ1-2, with D maybe TRBD1 (5 bases). Germline V gives CDR1 SGHRS, CDR2 YFSETQ. V was shortened by 7 bases and J by 3 bases, with 13 bases between the two germline ends. This CDR3 spans 13 amino acids. CDR3 sequence (DNA): TGCGCCAGCGGCGGGGCGGGATACTATGGCTACACCTTC. It is translated as CASGGAGYYGYTF.

The chain couples TRBV9 to TRBJ1-1, with 8 bases identical to TRBD1. V shed 5 bases, J shed 3 bases, and the junction held 3 bases outside the gene matches. Germline CDR1 is SGDLS and CDR2 is YYNGEE. CDR3 length: 13 residues. CDR3 amino acids: CASSQDRDTEAFF. CDR3 nucleotide sequence: TGTGCCAGCAGTCAGGACAGGGACACTGAAGCTTTCTTT.

The chain couples TRBV15 to TRBJ1-5, with 9 positions matching TRBD1. The CDR3 loop spans 21 amino acids. Trimming cost V 0 bases and J 0 bases; bases outside gene matches: 15. Germline V gene data show CDR1 as LNHNV and CDR2 as YYDKDF (reference sequence). CDR3 sequence (DNA): TGTGCCACCAGCAGAGATTCGTTGGACAGGGGTTTTTTCCATAGCAATCAGCCCCAGCATTTT. Amino acids: CATSRDSLDRGFFHSNQPQHF.

The chain joins TRBV10-3 to TRBJ1-2; 10 nucleotides line up with TRBD1. Germline lookup yields CDR1 ENHRY and CDR2 SYGVKD. The CDR3 sequence is 14 residues long. With 1 base clipped from V and 7 bases from J, the junction kept 3 bases outside the gene matches. CDR3: CAISEWTGGSGYTF. In DNA form, the CDR3 reads TGTGCCATCAGTGAGTGGACAGGGGGTTCTGGCTACACCTTC.

The chain carries TRBV7-8 and TRBJ1-5; D is unclear. Trimming took off 0 bases at V and 6 bases at J, with 3 bases between the two ends. This CDR3 has 12 amino acids. CDR1 SGHVS and CDR2 FQNEAQ come from the germline V gene. The CDR3 is CASSLAAQPQHF. The CDR3 DNA sequence: TGTGCCAGCAGCTTAGCGGCTCAGCCCCAGCATTTT.

This rearrangement joins TRBV12-3 or TRBV12-4 to TRBJ1-1, with a weak D call TRBD1 (6 bases). There are 12 residues in the CDR3. V was cut by 2 bases and J by 5 bases, with 6 bases left in between. As DNA, the CDR3 is TGTGCCAGCAGTTTAAGGGGGACTGAAGCTTTCTTT. This encodes CASSLRGTEAFF.

V and J are TRBV5-6 and TRBJ2-5, with 8 bases matching TRBD1. Trimming took 4 bases from V and 5 from J; bases not matched to a gene: 19. The V gene's germline CDR1 is SGHDT and CDR2 YYEEEE. This CDR3 region has 18 residues. Written as DNA, the CDR3 is TGTGCCAGCAGCGATTATCTTGGACAGGGCGGTTACGTGGAGACCCAGTACTTC. Protein sequence: CASSDYLGQGGYVETQYF.

This chain connects TRBV5-1 to TRBJ2-7; no clear D gene. The V gene's germline CDR1 is SGHRS and CDR2 YFSETQ. The CDR3 is made up of 14 amino acids. Trimming cost V 0 bases and J 3 bases, with 10 bases left between them. For the CDR3, the DNA is TGCGCCAGCAGCTTGGAGGCAGGATTCTACGAGCAGTACTTC. Its translation: CASSLEAGFYEQYF. Supplemented by reference TRBV5-1 and TRBJ2-7, the full variable domain reads KAGVTQTPRYLIKTRGQQVTLSCSPISGHRSVSWYQQTPGQGLQFLFEYFSETQRNKGNFPGRFSGRQFSNSRSEMNVSTLELGDSALYLCASSLEAGFYEQYFGPGTRLTVT.

This chain links TRBV4-1 with TRBJ2-3; 10 nucleotides match TRBD2. V shed 5 bases, J shed 3 bases, and the junction held 8 bases outside the gene matches. The CDR3 runs to 16 residues. Germline assignment: CDR1 MGHRA and CDR2 YSYEKL. This CDR3 reads CASSTLAGVFTDTQYF. The CDR3 DNA follows: TGCGCCAGCAGCACGCTAGCGGGAGTATTTACAGATACGCAGTATTTT.

V is TRBV5-5 and J is TRBJ1-1, with D possibly matching TRBD1 (6 bases). V was trimmed by 5 bases and J by 1 base, leaving 12 bases between them. The CDR3 is made up of 14 amino acids. CDR1 is SGHKS, CDR2 YYEKEE, per germline (reference sequence). CDR3 DNA: TGTGCCAGCAGTACAGGGTTTAGGAACACTGAAGCTTTCTTT. Translated: CASSTGFRNTEAFF.

In nucleotides, the CDR3 is TGTGCCAGCAGTGTTGGGACTAGCGGGATATCAGATACGCAGTATTTT. Amino acid sequence: CASSVGTSGISDTQYF. V and J are TRBV27 and TRBJ2-3; 13 bases are shared with TRBD2. Germline-derived CDR1 and CDR2 are MNHEY and SMNVEV (reference sequence). This CDR3 is 16 amino acids long. V dropped 5 bases and J dropped 4; count of bases not matched to a gene: 6.

V gene TRBV6-2 or TRBV6-3 combines with J gene TRBJ2-5, with TRBD2 matching over 13 bases. J was trimmed by 2 bases and V by 5 bases; bases with no gene match: 8. CDR3 length equals 17 residues. Germline V gives CDR1 MNHEY, CDR2 SVGEGT. The CDR3 protein is CASSLGLAGSGQETQYF. The CDR3 DNA sequence: TGTGCCAGCAGTCTGGGACTAGCGGGATCGGGACAAGAGACCCAGTACTTC.

The chain employs TRBV2 and TRBJ1-2, with D perhaps TRBD1 (6 bases). The CDR3 spans 13 residues. CDR1 and CDR2 (germline): SNHLY, FYNNEI. V shed 7 bases and J shed 6 bases, with 15 bases lying between them. CDR3 protein: CASKRGATDGYTF. The CDR3 coding sequence is TGTGCCAGCAAACGGGGGGCAACGGATGGCTACACCTTC.